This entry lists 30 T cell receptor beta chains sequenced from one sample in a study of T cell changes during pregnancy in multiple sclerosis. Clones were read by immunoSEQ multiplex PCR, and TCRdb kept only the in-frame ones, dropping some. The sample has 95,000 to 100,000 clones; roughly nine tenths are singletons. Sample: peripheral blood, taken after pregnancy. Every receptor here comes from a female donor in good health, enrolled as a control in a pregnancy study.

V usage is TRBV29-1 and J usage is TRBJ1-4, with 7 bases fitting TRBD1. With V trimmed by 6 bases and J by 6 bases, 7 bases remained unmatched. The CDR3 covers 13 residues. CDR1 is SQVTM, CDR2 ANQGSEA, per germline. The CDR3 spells CSVHTGEDEKLFF. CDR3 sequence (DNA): TGCAGCGTCCATACAGGGGAGGATGAAAAACTGTTTTTT.

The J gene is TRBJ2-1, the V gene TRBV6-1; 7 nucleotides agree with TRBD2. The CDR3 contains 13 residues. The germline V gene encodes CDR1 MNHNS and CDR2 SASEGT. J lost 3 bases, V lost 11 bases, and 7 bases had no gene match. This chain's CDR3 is CALAGDFYNEQFF. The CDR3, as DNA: TGTGCCCTCGCGGGGGACTTCTACAATGAGCAGTTCTTC.

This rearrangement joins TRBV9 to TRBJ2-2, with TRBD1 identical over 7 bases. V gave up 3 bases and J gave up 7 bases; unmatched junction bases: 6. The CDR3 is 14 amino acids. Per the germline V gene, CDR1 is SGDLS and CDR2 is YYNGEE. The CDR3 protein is CASSAYRQGGELFF. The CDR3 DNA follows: TGTGCCAGCAGCGCCTATCGACAGGGCGGGGAGCTGTTTTTT. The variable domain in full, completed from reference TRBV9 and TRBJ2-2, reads DSGVTQTPKHLITATGQRVTLRCSPRSGDLSVYWYQQSLDQGLQFLIQYYNGEERAKGNILERFSAQQFPDLHSELNLSSLELGDSALYFCASSAYRQGGELFFGEGSRLTVL.

The CDR3 reads CASSEGGKLFF. CDR3 sequence (DNA): TGTGCCAGCAGTGAGGGGGGAAAACTGTTTTTT. The V gene is TRBV6-1, the J gene TRBJ1-4, with D possibly matching TRBD1 (5 bases). The ends were cut back, 3 bases at V and 10 bases at J, with 6 bases in the middle. Germline V lookup: CDR1 MNHNS, CDR2 SASEGT. The CDR3 loop spans 11 amino acids.

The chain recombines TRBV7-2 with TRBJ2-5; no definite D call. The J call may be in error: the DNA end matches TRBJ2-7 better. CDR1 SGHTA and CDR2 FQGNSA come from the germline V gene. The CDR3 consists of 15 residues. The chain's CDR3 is CASSPPALSSYEQYF. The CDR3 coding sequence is TGTGCCAGCAGCCCGCCCGCTCTGAGCTCCTACGAGCAGTACTTC.

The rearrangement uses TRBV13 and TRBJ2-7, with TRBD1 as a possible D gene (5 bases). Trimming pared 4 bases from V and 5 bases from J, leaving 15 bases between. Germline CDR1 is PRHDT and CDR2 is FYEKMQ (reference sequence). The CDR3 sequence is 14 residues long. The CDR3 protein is CASSSERTLNEQYF. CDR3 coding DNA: TGTGCCAGCAGCTCAGAGAGGACACTGAACGAGCAGTACTTC.

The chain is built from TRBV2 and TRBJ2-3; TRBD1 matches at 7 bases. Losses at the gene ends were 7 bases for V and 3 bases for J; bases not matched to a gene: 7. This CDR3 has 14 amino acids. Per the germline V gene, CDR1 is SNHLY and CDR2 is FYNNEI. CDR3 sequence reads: CASKRTGTTDTQYF. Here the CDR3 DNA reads TGTGCCAGCAAACGGACAGGCACAACAGATACGCAGTATTTT.

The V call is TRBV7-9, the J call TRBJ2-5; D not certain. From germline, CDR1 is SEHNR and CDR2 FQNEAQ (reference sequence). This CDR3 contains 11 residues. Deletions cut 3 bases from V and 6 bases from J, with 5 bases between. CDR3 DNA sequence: TGTGCCAGCAGCTTTGGCCAGACCCAGTACTTC. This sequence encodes CASSFGQTQYF. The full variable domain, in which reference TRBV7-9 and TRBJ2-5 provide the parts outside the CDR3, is DTGVSQNPRHKITKRGQNVTFRCDPISEHNRLYWYRQTLGQGPEFLTYFQNEAQLEKSRLLSDRFSAERPKGSFSTLEIQRTEQGDSAMYLCASSFGQTQYFGPGTRLLVL.

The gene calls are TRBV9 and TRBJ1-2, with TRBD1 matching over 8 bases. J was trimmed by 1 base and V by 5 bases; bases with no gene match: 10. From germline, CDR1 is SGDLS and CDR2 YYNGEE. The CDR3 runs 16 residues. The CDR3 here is CASRGRDRKNNYGYTF. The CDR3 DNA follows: TGTGCCAGCAGGGGCCGGGACAGGAAAAATAACTATGGCTACACCTTC.

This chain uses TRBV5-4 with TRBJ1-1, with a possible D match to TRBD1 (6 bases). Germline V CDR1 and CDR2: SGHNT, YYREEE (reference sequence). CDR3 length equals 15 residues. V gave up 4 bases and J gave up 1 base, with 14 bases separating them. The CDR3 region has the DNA TGTGCCAGCAGCAGGTGGGGGCTTGGGAACACTGAAGCTTTCTTT. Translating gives CASSRWGLGNTEAFF.

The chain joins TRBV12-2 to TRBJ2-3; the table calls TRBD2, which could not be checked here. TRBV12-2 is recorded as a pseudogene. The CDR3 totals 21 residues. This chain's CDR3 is CASRLALGLRESWEGTDTQYF. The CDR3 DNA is TGTGCAAGTCGCTTAGCGCTCGGATTGCGGGAGAGTTGGGAGGGCACAGATACGCAGTATTTT.

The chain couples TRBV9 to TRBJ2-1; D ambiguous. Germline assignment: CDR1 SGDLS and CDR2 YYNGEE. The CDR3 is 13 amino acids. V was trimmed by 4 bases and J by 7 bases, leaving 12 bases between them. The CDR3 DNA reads TGTGCCAGCAGCTTCACGTTTAGAAATGAGCAGTTCTTC. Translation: CASSFTFRNEQFF. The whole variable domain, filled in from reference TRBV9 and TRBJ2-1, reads DSGVTQTPKHLITATGQRVTLRCSPRSGDLSVYWYQQSLDQGLQFLIQYYNGEERAKGNILERFSAQQFPDLHSELNLSSLELGDSALYFCASSFTFRNEQFFGPGTRLTVL.

CDR3 loop: CASSGMRGGIDEQYF. CDR3 in DNA: TGCGCCAGCAGCGGGATGCGGGGGGGTATCGACGAGCAGTACTTC. This chain uses TRBV5-1 with TRBJ2-7; the match to TRBD2 covers 9 bases. The CDR3 loop spans 15 amino acids. J gave up 5 bases and V 4 bases, and 10 bases lay outside the gene matches. Germline V CDR1 and CDR2: SGHRS, YFSETQ.

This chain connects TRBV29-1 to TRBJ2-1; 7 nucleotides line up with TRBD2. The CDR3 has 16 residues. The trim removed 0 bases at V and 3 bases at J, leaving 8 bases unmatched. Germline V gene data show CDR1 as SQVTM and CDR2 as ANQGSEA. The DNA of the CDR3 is TGCAGCGTTGAAGATCAGTGGGAGGGCCGCTACAATGAGCAGTTCTTC. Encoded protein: CSVEDQWEGRYNEQFF.

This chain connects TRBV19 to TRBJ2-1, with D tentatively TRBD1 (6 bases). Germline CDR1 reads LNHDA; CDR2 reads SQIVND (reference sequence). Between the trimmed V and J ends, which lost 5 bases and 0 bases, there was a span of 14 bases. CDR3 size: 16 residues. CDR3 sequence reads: CASSSGTGSSYNEQFF. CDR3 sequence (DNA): TGTGCCAGTAGTTCTGGCACAGGGAGCTCCTACAATGAGCAGTTCTTC.

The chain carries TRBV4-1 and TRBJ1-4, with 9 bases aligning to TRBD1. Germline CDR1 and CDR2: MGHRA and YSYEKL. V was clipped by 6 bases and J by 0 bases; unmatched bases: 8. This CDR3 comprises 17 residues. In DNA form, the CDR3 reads TGCGCCAGCAGGGGACAGGGATTGGGCGCAACTAATGAAAAACTGTTTTTT. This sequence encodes CASRGQGLGATNEKLFF.

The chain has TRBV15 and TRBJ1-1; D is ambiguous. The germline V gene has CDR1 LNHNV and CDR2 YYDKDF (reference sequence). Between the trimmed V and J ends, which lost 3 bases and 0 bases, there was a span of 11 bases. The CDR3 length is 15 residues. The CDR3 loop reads CATSRTRAMNTEAFF. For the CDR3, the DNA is TGTGCCACCAGCAGGACTAGAGCCATGAACACTGAAGCTTTCTTT.

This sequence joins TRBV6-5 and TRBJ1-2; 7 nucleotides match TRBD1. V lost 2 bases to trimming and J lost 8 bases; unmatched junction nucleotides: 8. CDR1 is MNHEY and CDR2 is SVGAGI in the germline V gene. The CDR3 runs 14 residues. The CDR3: CASSYGQGGEGYTF. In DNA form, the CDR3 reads TGTGCCAGCAGTTACGGGCAGGGGGGAGAAGGCTACACCTTC.

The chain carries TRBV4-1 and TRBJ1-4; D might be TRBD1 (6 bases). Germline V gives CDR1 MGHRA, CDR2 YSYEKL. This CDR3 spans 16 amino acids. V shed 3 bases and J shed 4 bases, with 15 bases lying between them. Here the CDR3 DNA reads TGCGCCAGCAGCCATCCCCTGACAGGCCGTAATGAAAAACTGTTTTTT. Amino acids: CASSHPLTGRNEKLFF.

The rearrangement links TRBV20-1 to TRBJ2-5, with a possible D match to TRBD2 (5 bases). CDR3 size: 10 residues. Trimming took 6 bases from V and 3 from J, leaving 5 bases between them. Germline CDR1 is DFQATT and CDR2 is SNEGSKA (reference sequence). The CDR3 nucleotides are TGCAGTGCGGGAGAAGAGACCCAGTACTTC. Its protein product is CSAGEETQYF.

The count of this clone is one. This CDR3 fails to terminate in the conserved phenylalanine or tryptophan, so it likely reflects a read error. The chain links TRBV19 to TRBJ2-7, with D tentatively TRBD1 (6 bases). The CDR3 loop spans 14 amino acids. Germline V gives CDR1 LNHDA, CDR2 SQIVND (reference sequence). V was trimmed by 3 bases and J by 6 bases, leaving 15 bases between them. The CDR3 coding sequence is TGTGCCAGTAGTATTTGGGGGCAAGTGGGCGAGCAGTACCTC. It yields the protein CASSIWGQVGEQYL.

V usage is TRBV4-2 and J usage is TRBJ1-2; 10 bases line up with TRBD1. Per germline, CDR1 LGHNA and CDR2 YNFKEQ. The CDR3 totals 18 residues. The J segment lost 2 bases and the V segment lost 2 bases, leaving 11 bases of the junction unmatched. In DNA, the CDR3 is TGTGCCAGCAGCCAACACCGGGACAGGGGCAGAAGAAACTATGGCTACACCTTC. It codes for CASSQHRDRGRRNYGYTF.

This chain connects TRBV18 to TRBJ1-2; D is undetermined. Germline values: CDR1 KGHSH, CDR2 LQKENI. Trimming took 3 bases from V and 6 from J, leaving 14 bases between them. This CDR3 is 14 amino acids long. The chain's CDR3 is CASSPREADHGYTF. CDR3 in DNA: TGTGCCAGCTCACCCCGCGAGGCAGACCATGGCTACACCTTC.

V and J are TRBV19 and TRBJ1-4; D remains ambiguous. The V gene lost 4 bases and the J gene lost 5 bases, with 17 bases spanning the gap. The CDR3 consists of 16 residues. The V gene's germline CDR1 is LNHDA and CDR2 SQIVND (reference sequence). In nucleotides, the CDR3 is TGTGCCAGTAGTAGGAGGACCGCTCCTCGCAATGAAAAACTGTTTTTT. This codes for CASSRRTAPRNEKLFF. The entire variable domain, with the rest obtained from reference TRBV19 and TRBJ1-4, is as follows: DGGITQSPKYLFRKEGQNVTLSCEQNLNHDAMYWYRQDPGQGLRLIYYSQIVNDFQKGDIAEGYSVSREKKESFPLTVTSAQKNPTAFYLCASSRRTAPRNEKLFFGSGTQLSVL.

DNA of the CDR3: TGTGCCAGCAGCGGGGACAGGGTTTCGGCTAACTATGGCTACACCTTC. Translated, it gives CASSGDRVSANYGYTF. V is TRBV2 and J is TRBJ1-2, with 9 bases aligning to TRBD1. This CDR3 is built from 16 residues. V lost 6 bases, J lost 0 bases, and 8 bases stayed unmatched. The germline CDR1 and CDR2 sequences are SNHLY and FYNNEI. The variable domain in full, with the rest retrieved from reference TRBV2 and TRBJ1-2, is EPEVTQTPSHQVTQMGQEVILRCVPISNHLYFYWYRQILGQKVEFLVSFYNNEISEKSEIFDDQFSVERPDGSNFTLKIRSTKLEDSAMYFCASSGDRVSANYGYTFGSGTRLTVV.

CDR3 residues: CSVRTGIETEAFF. DNA for the CDR3: TGCAGCGTTCGGACAGGGATCGAAACTGAAGCTTTCTTT. This chain uses TRBV29-1 with TRBJ1-1; TRBD1 aligns across 8 bases. CDR3 size: 13 residues. V gave up 5 bases and J gave up 5 bases; unmatched junction bases: 7. CDR1 and CDR2 (germline): SQVTM, ANQGSEA.

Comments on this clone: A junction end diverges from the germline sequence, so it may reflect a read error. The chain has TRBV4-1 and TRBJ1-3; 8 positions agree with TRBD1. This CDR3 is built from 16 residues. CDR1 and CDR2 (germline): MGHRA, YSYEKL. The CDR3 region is CANSQPGGAEVNTIYF. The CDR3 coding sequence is TGCGCCAACAGCCAACCAGGGGGCGCGGAGGTGAACACCATATATTTT.

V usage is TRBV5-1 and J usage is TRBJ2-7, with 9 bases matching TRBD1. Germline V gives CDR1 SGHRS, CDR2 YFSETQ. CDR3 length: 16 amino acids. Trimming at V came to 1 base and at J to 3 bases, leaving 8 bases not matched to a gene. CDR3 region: CASSLRQGGTLYEQYF. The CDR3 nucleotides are TGCGCCAGCAGCTTGCGACAGGGGGGGACCCTCTACGAGCAGTACTTC.

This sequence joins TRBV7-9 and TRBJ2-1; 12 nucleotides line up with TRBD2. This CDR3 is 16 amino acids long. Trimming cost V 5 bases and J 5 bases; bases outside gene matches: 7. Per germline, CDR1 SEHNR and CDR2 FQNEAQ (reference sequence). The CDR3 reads CASSARTSGVNNEQFF. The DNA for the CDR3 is TGTGCCAGCAGCGCCCGGACTAGCGGGGTGAACAATGAGCAGTTCTTC.

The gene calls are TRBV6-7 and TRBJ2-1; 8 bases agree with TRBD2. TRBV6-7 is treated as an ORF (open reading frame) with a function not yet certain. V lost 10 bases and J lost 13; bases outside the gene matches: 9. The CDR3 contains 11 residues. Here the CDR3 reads CAITRGGCQFF. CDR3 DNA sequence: TGTGCCATTACACGGGGGGGTTGTCAGTTCTTC.